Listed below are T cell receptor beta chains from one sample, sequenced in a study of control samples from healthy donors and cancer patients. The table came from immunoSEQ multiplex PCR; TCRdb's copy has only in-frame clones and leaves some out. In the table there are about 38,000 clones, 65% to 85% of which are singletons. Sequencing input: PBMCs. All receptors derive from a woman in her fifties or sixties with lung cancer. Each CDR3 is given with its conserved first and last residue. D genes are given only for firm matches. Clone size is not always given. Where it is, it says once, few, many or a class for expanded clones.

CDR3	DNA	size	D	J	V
CASSPQETQYF	TGTGCCAGCTCACCCCAAGAGACCCAGTACTTC	NA	NA	TRBJ2-5	TRBV18
CATSRVPGPDHYGYTF	TGTGCCACCAGCAGAGTCCCTGGGCCAGACCACTATGGCTACACCTTC	NA	NA	TRBJ1-2	TRBV15
CASSVDPGREEAFF	TGTGCCAGCAGCGTAGACCCAGGCCGGGAGGAAGCTTTCTTT	NA	NA	TRBJ1-1	TRBV9
CASSQGPSGRGAEQFF	TGTGCCAGCAGCCAAGGTCCCAGCGGGAGAGGCGCTGAGCAGTTCTTC	NA	TRBD2	TRBJ2-1	TRBV14
CASSTGFTNQPQHF	TGTGCCAGCAGCACAGGGTTTACCAATCAGCCCCAGCATTTT	NA	NA	TRBJ1-5	TRBV11-2
CASHGTWTEAFF	TGTGCCAGCCACGGCACATGGACTGAAGCTTTCTTT	NA	NA	TRBJ1-1	TRBV6-5
CASGTLGNQPQHF	TGTGCCAGTGGGACCCTAGGGAATCAGCCCCAGCATTTT	NA	NA	TRBJ1-5	TRBV19
CASSPGHINQPQHF	TGTGCCAGCAGCCCTGGACACATCAATCAGCCCCAGCATTTT	NA	NA	TRBJ1-5	TRBV7-2
CASSPRDLSTDTQYF	TGTGCCAGCAGCCCCCGGGACTTAAGCACAGATACGCAGTATTTT	NA	NA	TRBJ2-3	TRBV7-2
CASSPPGMRTNEKLFF	TGTGCCAGCTCACCGCCCGGTATGAGAACTAATGAAAAACTGTTTTTT	NA	NA	TRBJ1-4	TRBV18
CASNSFRAGPSTDTQYF	TGTGCCAGCAACTCCTTTCGCGCGGGTCCTAGCACAGATACGCAGTATTTT	NA	NA	TRBJ2-3	TRBV7-2
CASRLNIRKTTDTQYF	TGTGCCAGCAGATTAAACATACGTAAGACCACAGATACGCAGTATTTT	NA	NA	TRBJ2-3	TRBV7-8
CASLGAEGNQPQHF	TGTGCCAGCCTTGGGGCAGAGGGCAATCAGCCCCAGCATTTT	NA	NA	TRBJ1-5	TRBV7-2
CASSQDNEQFF	TGCGCCAGCAGCCAAGATAATGAGCAGTTCTTC	NA	NA	TRBJ2-1	TRBV4-3
CASSGTGNTGELFF	TGCGCCAGCAGTGGGACGGGGAACACCGGGGAGCTGTTTTTT	NA	NA	TRBJ2-2	TRBV10-1
CASSENRGEIVNTEAFF	TGTGCCAGCAGTGAGAACAGGGGTGAGATTGTGAACACTGAAGCTTTCTTT	NA	TRBD1	TRBJ1-1	TRBV2
CASSVAGSLNTEAFF	TGTGCCAGCAGCGTAGCAGGCAGTTTGAACACTGAAGCTTTCTTT	NA	NA	TRBJ1-1	TRBV9
CASSPTVNTEAFF	TGTGCCAGCAGCCCGACAGTGAACACTGAAGCTTTCTTT	NA	NA	TRBJ1-1	TRBV7-2
CASSLDRSNSPLHF	TGTGCCAGCAGCTTGGACAGATCCAATTCACCCCTCCACTTT	NA	NA	TRBJ1-6	TRBV5-6
CASSQDEGSPYEKLFF	TGCGCCAGCAGCCAAGATGAAGGTTCCCCCTACGAAAAACTGTTTTTT	NA	NA	TRBJ1-4	TRBV4-1
CASKTGAGKETQYF	TGCGCCAGCAAGACGGGAGCAGGGAAAGAGACCCAGTACTTC	once	NA	TRBJ2-5	TRBV5-1
CASSPGPAVSGANVLTF	TGTGCCAGCAGCCCTGGGCCAGCCGTCTCTGGGGCCAACGTCCTGACTTTC	once	NA	TRBJ2-6	TRBV7-2
CATSDFKGTSGGSSYNEQFF	TGTGCCACCAGTGATTTCAAAGGGACTAGCGGGGGGAGCTCCTACAATGAGCAGTTCTTC	NA	TRBD2	TRBJ2-1	TRBV24-1
CASSFRTGGSRTNEKLFF	TGTGCCAGCAGTTTTCGGACAGGGGGCTCGAGGACTAATGAAAAACTGTTTTTT	NA	TRBD1	TRBJ1-4	TRBV27
CASSPGDSSYEQYF	TGTGCCAGCAGCCCGGGGGATAGCTCCTACGAGCAGTACTTC	NA	NA	TRBJ2-7	TRBV11-3
CASSLISRIEAFF	TGTGCCAGCAGTTTAATATCCCGCATTGAAGCTTTCTTT	NA	NA	TRBJ1-1	TRBV27
CASHPGTGGQLEQYF	TGTGCCAGCCATCCCGGGACAGGCGGTCAATTGGAGCAGTACTTC	NA	TRBD1	TRBJ2-7	TRBV18
CASKTSSWGEQFF	TGTGCCAGCAAGACTTCAAGCTGGGGGGAGCAGTTCTTC	NA	NA	TRBJ2-1	TRBV11-2